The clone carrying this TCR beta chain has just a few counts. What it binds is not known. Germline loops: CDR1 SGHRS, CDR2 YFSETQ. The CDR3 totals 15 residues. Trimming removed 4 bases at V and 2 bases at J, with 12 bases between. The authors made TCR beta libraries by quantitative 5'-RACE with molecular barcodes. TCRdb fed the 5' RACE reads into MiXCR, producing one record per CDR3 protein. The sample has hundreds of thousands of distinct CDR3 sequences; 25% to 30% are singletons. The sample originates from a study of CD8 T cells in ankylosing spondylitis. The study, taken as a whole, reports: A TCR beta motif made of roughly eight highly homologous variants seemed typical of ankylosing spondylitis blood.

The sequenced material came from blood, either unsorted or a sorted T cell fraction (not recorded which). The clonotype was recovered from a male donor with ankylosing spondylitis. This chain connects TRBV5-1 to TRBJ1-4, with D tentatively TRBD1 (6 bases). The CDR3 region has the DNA TGCGCCAGCAGCGTATTACAGGGTACTAATGAAAAACTGTTTTTT. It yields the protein CASSVLQGTNEKLFF. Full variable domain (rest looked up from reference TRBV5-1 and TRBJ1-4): KAGVTQTPRYLIKTRGQQVTLSCSPISGHRSVSWYQQTPGQGLQFLFEYFSETQRNKGNFPGRFSGRQFSNSRSEMNVSTLELGDSALYLCASSVLQGTNEKLFFGSGTQLSVL.